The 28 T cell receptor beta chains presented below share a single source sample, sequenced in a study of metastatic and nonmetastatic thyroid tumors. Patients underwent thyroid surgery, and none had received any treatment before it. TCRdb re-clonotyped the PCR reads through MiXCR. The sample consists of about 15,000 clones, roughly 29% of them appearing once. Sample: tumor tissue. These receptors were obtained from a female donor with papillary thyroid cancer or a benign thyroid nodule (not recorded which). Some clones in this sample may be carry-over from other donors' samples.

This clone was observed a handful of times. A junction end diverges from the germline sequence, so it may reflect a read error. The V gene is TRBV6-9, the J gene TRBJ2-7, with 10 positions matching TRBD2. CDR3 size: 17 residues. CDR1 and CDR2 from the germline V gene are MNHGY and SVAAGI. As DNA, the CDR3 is TGCGCCAGCAGCGACTATGGACTAGCGGCTAACTCCTACGAGCAGTACTTC. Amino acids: CASSDYGLAANSYEQYF.

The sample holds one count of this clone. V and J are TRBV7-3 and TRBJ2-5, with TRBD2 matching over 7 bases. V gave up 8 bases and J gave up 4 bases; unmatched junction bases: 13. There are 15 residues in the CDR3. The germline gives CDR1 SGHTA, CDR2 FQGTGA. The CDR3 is CASSPPGEGGETQYF. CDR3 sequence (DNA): TGTGCCAGCTCACCACCCGGGGAGGGAGGAGAGACCCAGTACTTC.

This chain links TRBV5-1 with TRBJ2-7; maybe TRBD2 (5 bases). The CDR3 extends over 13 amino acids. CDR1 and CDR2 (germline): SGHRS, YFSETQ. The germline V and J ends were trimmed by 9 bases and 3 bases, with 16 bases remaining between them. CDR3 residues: CAIHARTRYEQYF. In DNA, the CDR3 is TGCGCCATCCACGCTCGGACTCGCTACGAGCAGTACTTC. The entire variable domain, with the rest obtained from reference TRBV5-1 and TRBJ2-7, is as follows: KAGVTQTPRYLIKTRGQQVTLSCSPISGHRSVSWYQQTPGQGLQFLFEYFSETQRNKGNFPGRFSGRQFSNSRSEMNVSTLELGDSALYLCAIHARTRYEQYFGPGTRLTVT.

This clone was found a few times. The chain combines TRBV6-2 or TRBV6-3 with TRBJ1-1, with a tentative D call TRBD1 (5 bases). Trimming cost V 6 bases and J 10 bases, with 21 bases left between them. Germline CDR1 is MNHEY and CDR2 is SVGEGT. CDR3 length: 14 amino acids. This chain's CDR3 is CASRGEGLRMGAFF. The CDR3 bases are TGTGCCAGCAGAGGGGAAGGGCTTCGTATGGGAGCTTTCTTT.

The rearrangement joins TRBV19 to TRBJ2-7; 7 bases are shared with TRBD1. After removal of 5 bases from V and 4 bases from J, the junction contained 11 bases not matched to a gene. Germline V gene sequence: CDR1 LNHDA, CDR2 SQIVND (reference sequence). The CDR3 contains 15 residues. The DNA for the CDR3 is TGTGCCAGTAGTCCCCTCGGGACAGTCACTTACGAGCAGTACTTC. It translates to CASSPLGTVTYEQYF. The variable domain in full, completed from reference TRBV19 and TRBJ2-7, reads DGGITQSPKYLFRKEGQNVTLSCEQNLNHDAMYWYRQDPGQGLRLIYYSQIVNDFQKGDIAEGYSVSREKKESFPLTVTSAQKNPTAFYLCASSPLGTVTYEQYFGPGTRLTVT.

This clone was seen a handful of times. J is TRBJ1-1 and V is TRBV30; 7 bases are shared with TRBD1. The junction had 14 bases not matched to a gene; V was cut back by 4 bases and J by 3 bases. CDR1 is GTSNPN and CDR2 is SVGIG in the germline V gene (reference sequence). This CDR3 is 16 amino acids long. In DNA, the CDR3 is TGTGCCTGGATTCGCTCGGGACAGATGAGTGACACTGAAGCTTTCTTT. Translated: CAWIRSGQMSDTEAFF.

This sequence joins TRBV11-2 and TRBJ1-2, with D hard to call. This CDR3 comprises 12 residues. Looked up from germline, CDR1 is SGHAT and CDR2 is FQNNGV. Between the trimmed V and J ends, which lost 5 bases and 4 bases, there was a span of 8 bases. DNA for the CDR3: TGTGCCAGCAGCCTCGCACCCTATGGCTACACCTTC. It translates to CASSLAPYGYTF. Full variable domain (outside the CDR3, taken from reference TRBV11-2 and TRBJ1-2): EAGVAQSPRYKIIEKRQSVAFWCNPISGHATLYWYQQILGQGPKLLIQFQNNGVVDDSQLPKDRFSAERLKGVDSTLKIQPAKLEDSAVYLCASSLAPYGYTFGSGTRLTVV.

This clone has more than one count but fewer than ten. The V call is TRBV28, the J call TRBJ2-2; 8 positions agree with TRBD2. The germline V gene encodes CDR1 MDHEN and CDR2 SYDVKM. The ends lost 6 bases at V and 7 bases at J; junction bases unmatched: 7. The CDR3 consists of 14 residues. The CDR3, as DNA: TGTGCCAGCAGCCAGACTAGCGCTCGCGGGGAGCTGTTTTTT. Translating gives CASSQTSARGELFF.

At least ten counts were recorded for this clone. The CDR3 loop is CASSQDGLEETQYF. CDR3 in DNA: TGCGCCAGCAGCCAAGATGGTCTGGAGGAGACCCAGTACTTC. The chain recombines TRBV4-1 with TRBJ2-5; D is undetermined. V lost 0 bases and J lost 5, with 10 bases in between. The CDR3 spans 14 residues. Germline lookup yields CDR1 MGHRA and CDR2 YSYEKL.

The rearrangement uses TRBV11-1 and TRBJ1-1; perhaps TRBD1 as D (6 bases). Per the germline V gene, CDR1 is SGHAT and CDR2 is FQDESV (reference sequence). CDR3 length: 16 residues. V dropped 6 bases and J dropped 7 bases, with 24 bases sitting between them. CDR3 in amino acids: CASRVERDKRMREAFF. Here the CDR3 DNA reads TGTGCCAGCAGAGTGGAGCGGGACAAACGGATGCGTGAAGCTTTCTTT.

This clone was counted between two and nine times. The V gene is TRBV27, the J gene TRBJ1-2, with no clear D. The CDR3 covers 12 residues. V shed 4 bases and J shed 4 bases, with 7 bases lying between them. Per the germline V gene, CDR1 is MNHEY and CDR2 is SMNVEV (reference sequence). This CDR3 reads CASSSRGYGYTF. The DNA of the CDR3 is TGTGCCAGCAGTTCCCGGGGCTATGGCTACACCTTC.

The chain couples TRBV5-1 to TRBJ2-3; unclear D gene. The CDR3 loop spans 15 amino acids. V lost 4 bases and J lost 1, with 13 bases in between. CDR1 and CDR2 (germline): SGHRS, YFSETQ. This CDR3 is CASSRTVTGTDTQYF. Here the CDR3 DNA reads TGCGCCAGCAGCCGCACGGTGACGGGCACAGATACGCAGTATTTT.

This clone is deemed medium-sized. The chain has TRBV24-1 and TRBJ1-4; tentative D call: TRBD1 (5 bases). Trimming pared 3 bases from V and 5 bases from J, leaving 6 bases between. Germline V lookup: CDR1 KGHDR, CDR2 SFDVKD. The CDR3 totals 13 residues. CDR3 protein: CATSDRTNEKLFF. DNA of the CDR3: TGTGCCACCAGTGATCGGACAAATGAAAAACTGTTTTTT.

This chain's CDR3 is CASSLAGGRDTQYF. The CDR3 nucleotides are TGTGCCAGCAGCTTAGCAGGGGGCAGAGATACGCAGTATTTT. The chain has TRBV11-2 and TRBJ2-3, with TRBD1 identical over 8 bases. CDR1 is SGHAT and CDR2 is FQNNGV in the germline V gene. The V gene end was trimmed by 1 base and the J gene end by 5 bases; junction bases not matched to a gene: 2. The CDR3 length is 14 residues.

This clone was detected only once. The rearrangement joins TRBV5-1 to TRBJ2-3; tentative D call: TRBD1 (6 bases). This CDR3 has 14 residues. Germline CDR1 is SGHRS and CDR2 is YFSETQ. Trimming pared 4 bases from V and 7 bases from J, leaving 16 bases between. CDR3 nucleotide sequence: TGCGCCAGCAGCCAAGAGCAGGGGTCACATACGCAGTATTTT. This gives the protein CASSQEQGSHTQYF. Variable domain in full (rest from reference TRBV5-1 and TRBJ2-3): KAGVTQTPRYLIKTRGQQVTLSCSPISGHRSVSWYQQTPGQGLQFLFEYFSETQRNKGNFPGRFSGRQFSNSRSEMNVSTLELGDSALYLCASSQEQGSHTQYFGPGTRLTVL.

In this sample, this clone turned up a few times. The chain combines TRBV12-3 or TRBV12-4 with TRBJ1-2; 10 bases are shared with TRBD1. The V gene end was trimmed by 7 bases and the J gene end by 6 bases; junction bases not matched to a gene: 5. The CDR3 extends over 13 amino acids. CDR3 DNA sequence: TGTGCCAGCACCGGACAGGGGGTCGATGGCTACACCTTC. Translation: CASTGQGVDGYTF.

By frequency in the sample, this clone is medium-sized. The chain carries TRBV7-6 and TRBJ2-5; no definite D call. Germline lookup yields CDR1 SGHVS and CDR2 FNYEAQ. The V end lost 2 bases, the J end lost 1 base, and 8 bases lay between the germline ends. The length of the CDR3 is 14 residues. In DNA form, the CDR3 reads TGTGCCAGCAGCTTAAAGCGCTTCCAAGAGACCCAGTACTTC. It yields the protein CASSLKRFQETQYF.

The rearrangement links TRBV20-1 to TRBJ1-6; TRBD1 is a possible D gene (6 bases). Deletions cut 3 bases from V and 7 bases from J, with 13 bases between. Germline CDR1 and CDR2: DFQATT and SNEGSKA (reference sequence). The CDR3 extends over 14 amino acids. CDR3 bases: TGCAGTGCTAGGAGGGGGGAAGGGAATTCACCCCTCCACTTT. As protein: CSARRGEGNSPLHF.

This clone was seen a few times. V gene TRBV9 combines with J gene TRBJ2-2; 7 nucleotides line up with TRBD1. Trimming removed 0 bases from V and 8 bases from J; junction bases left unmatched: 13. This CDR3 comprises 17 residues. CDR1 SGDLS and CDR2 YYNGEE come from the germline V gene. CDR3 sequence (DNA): TGTGCCAGCAGCGTAGAAGGGGGCGCGCTTCTAGCTGGGGAGCTGTTTTTT. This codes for CASSVEGGALLAGELFF.

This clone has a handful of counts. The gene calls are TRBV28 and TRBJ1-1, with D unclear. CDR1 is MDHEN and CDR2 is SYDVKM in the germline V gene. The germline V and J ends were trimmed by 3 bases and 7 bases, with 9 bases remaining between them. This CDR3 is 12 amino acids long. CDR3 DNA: TGTGCCAGCAGTTTGTCCGGACGTGAAGCTTTCTTT. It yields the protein CASSLSGREAFF.

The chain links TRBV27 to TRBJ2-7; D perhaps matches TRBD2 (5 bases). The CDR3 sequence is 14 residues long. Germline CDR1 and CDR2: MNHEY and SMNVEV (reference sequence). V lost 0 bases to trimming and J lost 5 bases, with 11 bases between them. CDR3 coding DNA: TGTGCCAGCAGTTTATCGAGGGCCTACAACGAGCAGTACTTC. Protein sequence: CASSLSRAYNEQYF.

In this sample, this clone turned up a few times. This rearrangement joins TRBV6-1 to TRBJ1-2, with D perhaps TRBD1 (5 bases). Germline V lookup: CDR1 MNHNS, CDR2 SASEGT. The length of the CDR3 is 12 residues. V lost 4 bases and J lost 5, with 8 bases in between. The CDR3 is CASSGEGYGYTF. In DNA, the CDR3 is TGTGCCAGCAGTGGGGAGGGGTATGGCTACACCTTC.

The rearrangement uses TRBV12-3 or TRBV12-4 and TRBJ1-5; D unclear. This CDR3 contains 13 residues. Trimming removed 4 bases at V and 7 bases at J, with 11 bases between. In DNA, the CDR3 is TGTGCCAGCAGTTCAGTGTTAAGACAGCCCCAGCATTTT. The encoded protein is CASSSVLRQPQHF.

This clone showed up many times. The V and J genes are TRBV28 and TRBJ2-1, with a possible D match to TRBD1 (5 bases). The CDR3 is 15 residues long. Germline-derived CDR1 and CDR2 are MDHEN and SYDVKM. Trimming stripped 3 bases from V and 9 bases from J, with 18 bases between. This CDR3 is CASSFRVQGVREQFF. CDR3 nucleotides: TGTGCCAGCAGTTTTAGGGTTCAGGGTGTGCGTGAGCAGTTCTTC. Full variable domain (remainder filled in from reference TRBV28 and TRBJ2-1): DVKVTQSSRYLVKRTGEKVFLECVQDMDHENMFWYRQDPGLGLRLIYFSYDVKMKEKGDIPEGYSVSREKKERFSLILESASTNQTSMYLCASSFRVQGVREQFFGPGTRLTVL.

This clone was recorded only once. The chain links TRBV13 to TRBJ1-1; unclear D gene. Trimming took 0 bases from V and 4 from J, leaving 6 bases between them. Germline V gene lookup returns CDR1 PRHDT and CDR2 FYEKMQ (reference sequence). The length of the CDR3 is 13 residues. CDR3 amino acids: CASSLGEITEAFF. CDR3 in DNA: TGTGCCAGCAGCTTAGGGGAGATCACTGAAGCTTTCTTT.

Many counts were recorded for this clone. CDR3 loop: CASADFSVRGEQFF. The CDR3 DNA is TGTGCCAGCGCCGATTTTAGCGTTAGAGGTGAGCAGTTCTTC. This chain joins TRBV25-1 and TRBJ2-1, with D possibly being TRBD2 (5 bases). V was shortened by 8 bases and J by 9 bases, with 20 bases between the two germline ends. The CDR3 extends over 14 amino acids. Germline values: CDR1 MGHDK, CDR2 SYGVNS.

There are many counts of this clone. CDR3 bases: TGTGCCAGCAGCCTACTGGGTGGAGAAAAACTGTTTTTT. It specifies CASSLLGGEKLFF. J is TRBJ1-4 and V is TRBV7-9; D gene uncertain. Germline CDR1 and CDR2: SEHNR and FQNEAQ (reference sequence). CDR3 length equals 13 residues. Trimming took 5 bases from V and 8 from J, leaving 12 bases between them.

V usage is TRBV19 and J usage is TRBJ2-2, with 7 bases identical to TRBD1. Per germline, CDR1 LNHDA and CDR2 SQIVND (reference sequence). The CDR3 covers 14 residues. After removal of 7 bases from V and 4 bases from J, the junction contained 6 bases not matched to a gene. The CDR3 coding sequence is TGTGCCAGTAACAGGGGCGCGGGCACCGGGGAGCTGTTTTTT. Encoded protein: CASNRGAGTGELFF.